The clone carrying this TCR beta chain showed up just once. V lost 1 base, J lost 8 bases, and 8 bases lay in between. The CDR3 is made up of 12 amino acids. The germline V gene encodes CDR1 LNHNV and CDR2 YYDKDF (reference sequence). This sample was included in a study of blood T cell repertoires in COVID-19. Across the whole study: In each case, the material was cDNA or gDNA derived from T cells, B-cell-depleted T cells, or PBMCs.

Source study methods: The assay estimated nucleated cells by amplifying reference gene primers. Clones were sequenced by immunoSEQ multiplex PCR, and TCRdb holds only the in-frame ones, with some missing. For V, J and clone size, that table is used; D and trimming come from the DNA. Here the sample spans over 150,000 clones, approximately 86% being singletons. The V call is TRBV15, the J call TRBJ1-2; D gene ambiguous. The receptor was derived from a man in his forties or fifties with active or convalescent COVID-19. The sample comprised peripheral blood. In nucleotides, the CDR3 is TGTGCCACCAGCAGAGGAACGAGGGGCTACACCTTC. It codes for CATSRGTRGYTF.